One T cell receptor beta chain is described in this entry. Its antigen is not identified. The CDR3 sequence is 13 residues long. The V end lost 8 bases, the J end lost 8 bases, and 16 bases lay between the germline ends. Germline V gives CDR1 SGHTA, CDR2 FQGNSA. PCR was performed a second time for roughly 7 to 12 cycles using a sample-barcoded 5' primer and a J-beta primer mix. CDR3-containing paired-end reads numbered at least 3 million in each sample. TCRdb reanalysed the 5' RACE reads using MiXCR and keeps one entry per CDR3 protein. Of 1.5 million to 2 million distinct CDR3 sequences listed, approximately 50% were seen once; the top ten hold less than 2.5%. This sample was taken from a study of blood T cells in healthy people across ages. Study results and limitations: With unsorted PBMCs, a conclusive comparison of naive versus antigen-experienced cells was not possible. Naive CD4+ cell counts and diversity both ran higher in long-lived than in aged donors.

V gene TRBV7-2 combines with J gene TRBJ2-1, with a possible D match to TRBD2 (6 bases). Sequenced: blood. The clonotype comes from a woman aged 40 to 50 in good health. The CDR3: CASRELARDEQFF. DNA of the CDR3: TGTGCCAGCCGGGAGTTGGCTAGGGATGAGCAGTTCTTC.